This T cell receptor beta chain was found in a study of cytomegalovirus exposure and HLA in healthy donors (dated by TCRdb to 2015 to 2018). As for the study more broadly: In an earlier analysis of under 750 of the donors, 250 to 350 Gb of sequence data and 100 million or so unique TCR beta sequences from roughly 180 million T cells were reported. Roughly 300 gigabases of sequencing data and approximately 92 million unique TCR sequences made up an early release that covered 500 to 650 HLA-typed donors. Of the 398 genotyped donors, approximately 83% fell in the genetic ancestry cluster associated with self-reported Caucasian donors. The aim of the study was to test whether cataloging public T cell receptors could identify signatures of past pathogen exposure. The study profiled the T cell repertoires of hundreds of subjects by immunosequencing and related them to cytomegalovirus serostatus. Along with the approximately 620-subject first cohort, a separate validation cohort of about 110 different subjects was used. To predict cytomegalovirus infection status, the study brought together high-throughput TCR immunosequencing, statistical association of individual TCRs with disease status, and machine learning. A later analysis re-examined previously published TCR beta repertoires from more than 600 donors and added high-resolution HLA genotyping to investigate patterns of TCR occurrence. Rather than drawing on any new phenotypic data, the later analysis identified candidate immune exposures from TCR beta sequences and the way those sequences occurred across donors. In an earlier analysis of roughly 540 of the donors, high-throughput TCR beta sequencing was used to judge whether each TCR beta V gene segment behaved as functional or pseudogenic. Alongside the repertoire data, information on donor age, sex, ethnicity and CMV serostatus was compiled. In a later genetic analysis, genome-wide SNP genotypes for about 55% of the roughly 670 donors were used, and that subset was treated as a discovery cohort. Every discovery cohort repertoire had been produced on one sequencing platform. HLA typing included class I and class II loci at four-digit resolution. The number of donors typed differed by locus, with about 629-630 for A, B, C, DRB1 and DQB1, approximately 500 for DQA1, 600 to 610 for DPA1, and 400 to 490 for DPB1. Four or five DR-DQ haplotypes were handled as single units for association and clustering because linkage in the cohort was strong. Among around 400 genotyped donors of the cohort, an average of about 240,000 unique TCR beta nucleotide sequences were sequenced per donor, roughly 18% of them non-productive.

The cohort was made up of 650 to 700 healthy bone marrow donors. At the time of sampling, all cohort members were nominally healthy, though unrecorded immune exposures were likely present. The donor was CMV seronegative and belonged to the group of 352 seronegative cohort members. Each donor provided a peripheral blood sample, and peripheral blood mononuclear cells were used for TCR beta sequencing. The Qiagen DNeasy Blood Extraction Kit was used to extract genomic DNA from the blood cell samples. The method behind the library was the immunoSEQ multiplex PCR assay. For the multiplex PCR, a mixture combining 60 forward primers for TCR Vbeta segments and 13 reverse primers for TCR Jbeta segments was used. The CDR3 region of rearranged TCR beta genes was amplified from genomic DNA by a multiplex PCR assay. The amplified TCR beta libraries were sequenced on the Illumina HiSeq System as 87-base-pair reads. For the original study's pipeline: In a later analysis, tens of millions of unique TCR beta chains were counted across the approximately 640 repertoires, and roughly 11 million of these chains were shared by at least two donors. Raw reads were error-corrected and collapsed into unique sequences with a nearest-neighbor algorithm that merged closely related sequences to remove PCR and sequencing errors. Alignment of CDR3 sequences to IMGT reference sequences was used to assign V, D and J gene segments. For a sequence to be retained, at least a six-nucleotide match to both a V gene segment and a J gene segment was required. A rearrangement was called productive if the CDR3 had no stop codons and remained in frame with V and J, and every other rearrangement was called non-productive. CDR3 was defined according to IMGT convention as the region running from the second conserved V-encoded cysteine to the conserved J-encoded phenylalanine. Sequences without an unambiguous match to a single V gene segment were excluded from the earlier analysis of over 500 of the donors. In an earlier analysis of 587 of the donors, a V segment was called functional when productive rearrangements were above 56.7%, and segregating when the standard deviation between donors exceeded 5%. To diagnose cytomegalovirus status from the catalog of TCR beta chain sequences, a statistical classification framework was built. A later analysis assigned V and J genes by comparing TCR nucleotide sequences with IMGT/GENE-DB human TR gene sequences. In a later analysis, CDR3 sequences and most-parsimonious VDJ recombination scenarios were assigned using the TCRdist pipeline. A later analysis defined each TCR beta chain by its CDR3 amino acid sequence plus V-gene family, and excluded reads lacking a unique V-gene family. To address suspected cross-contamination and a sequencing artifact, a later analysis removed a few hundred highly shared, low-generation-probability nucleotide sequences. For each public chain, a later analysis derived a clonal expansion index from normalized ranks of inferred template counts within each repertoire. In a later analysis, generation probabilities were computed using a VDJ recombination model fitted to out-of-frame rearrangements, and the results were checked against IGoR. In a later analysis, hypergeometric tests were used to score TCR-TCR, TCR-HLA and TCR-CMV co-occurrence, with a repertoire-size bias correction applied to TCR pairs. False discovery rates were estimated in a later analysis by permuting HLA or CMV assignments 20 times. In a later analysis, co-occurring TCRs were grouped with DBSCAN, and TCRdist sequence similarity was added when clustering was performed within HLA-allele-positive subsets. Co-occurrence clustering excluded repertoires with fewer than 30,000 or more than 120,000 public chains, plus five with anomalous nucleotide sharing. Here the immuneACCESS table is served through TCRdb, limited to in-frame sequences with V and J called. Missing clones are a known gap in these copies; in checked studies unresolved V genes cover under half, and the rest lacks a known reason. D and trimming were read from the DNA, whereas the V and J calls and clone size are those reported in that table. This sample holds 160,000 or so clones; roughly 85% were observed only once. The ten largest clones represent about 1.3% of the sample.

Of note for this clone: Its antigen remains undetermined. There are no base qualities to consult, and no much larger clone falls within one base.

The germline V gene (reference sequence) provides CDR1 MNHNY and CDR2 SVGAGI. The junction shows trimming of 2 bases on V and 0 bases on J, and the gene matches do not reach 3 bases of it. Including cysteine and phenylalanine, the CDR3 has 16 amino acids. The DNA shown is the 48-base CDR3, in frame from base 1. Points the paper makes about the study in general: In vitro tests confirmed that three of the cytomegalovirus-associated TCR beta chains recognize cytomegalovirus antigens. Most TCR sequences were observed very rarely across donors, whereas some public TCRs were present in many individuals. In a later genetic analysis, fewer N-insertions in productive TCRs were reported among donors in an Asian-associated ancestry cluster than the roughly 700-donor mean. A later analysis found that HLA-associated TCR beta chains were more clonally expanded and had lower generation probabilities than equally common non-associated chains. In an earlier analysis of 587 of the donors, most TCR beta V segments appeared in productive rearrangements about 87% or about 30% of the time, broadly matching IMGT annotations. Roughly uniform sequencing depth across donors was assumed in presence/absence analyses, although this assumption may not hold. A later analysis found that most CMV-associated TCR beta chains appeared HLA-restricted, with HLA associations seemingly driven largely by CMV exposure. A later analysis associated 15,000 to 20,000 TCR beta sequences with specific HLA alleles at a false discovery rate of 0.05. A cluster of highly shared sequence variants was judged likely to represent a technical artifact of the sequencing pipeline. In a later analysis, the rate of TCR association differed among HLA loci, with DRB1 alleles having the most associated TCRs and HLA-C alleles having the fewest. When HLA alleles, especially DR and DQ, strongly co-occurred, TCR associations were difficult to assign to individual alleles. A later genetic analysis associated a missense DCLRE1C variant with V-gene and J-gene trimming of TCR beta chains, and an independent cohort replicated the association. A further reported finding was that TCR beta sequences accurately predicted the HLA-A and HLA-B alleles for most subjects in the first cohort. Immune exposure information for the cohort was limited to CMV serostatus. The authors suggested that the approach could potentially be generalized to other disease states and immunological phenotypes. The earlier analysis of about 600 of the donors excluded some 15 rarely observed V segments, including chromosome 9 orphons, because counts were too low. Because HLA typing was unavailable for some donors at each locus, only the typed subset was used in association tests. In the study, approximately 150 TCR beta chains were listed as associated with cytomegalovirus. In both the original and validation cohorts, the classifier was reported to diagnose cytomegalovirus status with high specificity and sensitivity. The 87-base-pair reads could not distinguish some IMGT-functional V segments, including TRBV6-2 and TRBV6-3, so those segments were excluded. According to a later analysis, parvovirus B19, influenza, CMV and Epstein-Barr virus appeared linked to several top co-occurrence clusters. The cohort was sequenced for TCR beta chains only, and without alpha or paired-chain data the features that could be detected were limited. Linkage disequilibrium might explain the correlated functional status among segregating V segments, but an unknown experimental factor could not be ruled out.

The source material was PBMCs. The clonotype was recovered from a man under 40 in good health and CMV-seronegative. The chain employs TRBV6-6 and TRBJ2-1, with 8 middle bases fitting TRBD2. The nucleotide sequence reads TGTGCCAGCAGTTACCCCGCGGGGGGCTCCTACAATGAGCAGTTCTTC. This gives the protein CASSYPAGGSYNEQFF.